Below, 5 T cell receptor beta chains from the same sample are listed, as sequenced in a study of blood T cell repertoires in COVID-19. The table came from immunoSEQ multiplex PCR; TCRdb's copy has only in-frame clones and leaves some out. In the table there are some 220,000 clones, over 80% of which are singletons. The material sequenced was peripheral blood. The origin of the receptors is a woman aged 55-70 years with active or convalescent COVID-19.

The V call is TRBV6-1, the J call TRBJ1-5, with D perhaps TRBD1 (5 bases). Germline CDR1 reads MNHNS; CDR2 reads SASEGT. The germline V and J ends were trimmed by 3 bases and 6 bases, with 9 bases remaining between them. The CDR3 spans 13 residues. The CDR3, as DNA: TGTGCCAGCAGTGAGGGGGGGGGTCAGCCCCAGCATTTT. Its protein is CASSEGGGQPQHF.

This chain uses TRBV6-5 with TRBJ2-1; 9 positions agree with TRBD2. CDR3 size: 14 residues. V was pared by 9 bases and J by 2 bases, with 5 bases of the junction left unmatched. Germline assignment: CDR1 MNHEY and CDR2 SVGAGI. The CDR3 sequence: CASTGTSPYNEQFF. CDR3 DNA sequence: TGTGCCAGTACCGGGACTAGCCCCTACAATGAGCAGTTCTTC.

This chain links TRBV30 with TRBJ2-7; 8 bases match TRBD2. This CDR3 is built from 14 residues. CDR1 is GTSNPN and CDR2 is SVGIG in the germline V gene (reference sequence). V was clipped by 4 bases and J by 2 bases; unmatched bases: 7. The DNA for the CDR3 is TGTGCCTGGATGGGCGGGAGGTTCACCTACGAGCAGTACTTC. This gives the protein CAWMGGRFTYEQYF. Drawing the rest from reference TRBV30 and TRBJ2-7, the complete variable domain is SQTIHQWPATLVQPVGSPLSLECTVEGTSNPNLYWYRQAAGRGLQLLFYSVGIGQISSEVPQNLSASRPQDRQFILSSKKLLLSDSGFYLCAWMGGRFTYEQYFGPGTRLTVT.

A few counts support this clone. The rearrangement joins TRBV16 to TRBJ1-6, with D maybe TRBD1 (5 bases). CDR3 length: 16 residues. V dropped 5 bases and J dropped 1 base, with 12 bases sitting between them. Germline V gives CDR1 KGHSY, CDR2 FQNENV. The DNA of the CDR3 is TGTGCCAGCAGCGTTGAAGGGGCGTCCTATAATTCACCCCTCCACTTT. Translating it yields CASSVEGASYNSPLHF.

The chain has TRBV7-9 and TRBJ2-3, with D possibly matching TRBD2 (7 bases). V lost 5 bases and J lost 5, with 23 bases in between. The CDR3 has 17 amino acids. From germline, CDR1 is SEHNR and CDR2 FQNEAQ (reference sequence). CDR3 amino acids: CASSRHGGAWIIDTQYF. In DNA form, the CDR3 reads TGTGCCAGCAGCCGCCATGGGGGGGCTTGGATAATAGATACGCAGTATTTT. The full variable domain, rest sourced from reference TRBV7-9 and TRBJ2-3, is DTGVSQNPRHKITKRGQNVTFRCDPISEHNRLYWYRQTLGQGPEFLTYFQNEAQLEKSRLLSDRFSAERPKGSFSTLEIQRTEQGDSAMYLCASSRHGGAWIIDTQYFGPGTRLTVL.